The 24 T cell receptor beta chains given below trace back to one sample, sequenced in a study of T cell responses to AZD1222 COVID-19 vaccine. Measured with immunoSEQ multiplex PCR; TCRdb has only the in-frame clones, and not every one. The top ten hold 2.9% of the sample, which has 70,000 to 85,000 clones, roughly four fifths seen once. Sequencing was performed on peripheral blood, taken on day 0 of AZD1222 vaccination. Every receptor here comes from an adult in good health.

The rearrangement joins TRBV4-1 to TRBJ1-1; D not resolved. The CDR3 has 11 amino acids. The germline gives CDR1 MGHRA, CDR2 YSYEKL. The V end was cut by 3 bases, the J end by 2 bases, with 1 base between. The CDR3: CASSHNTEAFF. CDR3 DNA: TGCGCCAGCAGCCATAACACTGAAGCTTTCTTT.

This rearrangement joins TRBV18 to TRBJ2-3, with 9 bases identical to TRBD2. Germline V CDR1 and CDR2: KGHSH, LQKENI. V lost 4 bases, J lost 4 bases, and 3 bases stayed unmatched. CDR3 size: 14 residues. The chain's CDR3 is CASSRGTSSDTQYF. CDR3 DNA: TGTGCCAGCTCACGTGGGACTAGCTCAGATACGCAGTATTTT.

The chain is built from TRBV29-1 and TRBJ1-5; D is uncertain. CDR1 is SQVTM and CDR2 is ANQGSEA in the germline V gene. There are 14 residues in the CDR3. V lost 3 bases, J lost 2 bases, and 11 bases lay in between. CDR3 sequence (DNA): TGCAGCGTTGACGTCGGAGGCGGCAATCAGCCCCAGCATTTT. Translating gives CSVDVGGGNQPQHF.

The chain carries TRBV30 and TRBJ1-5, with D maybe TRBD1 (6 bases). The length of the CDR3 is 13 residues. V was trimmed by 0 bases and J by 9 bases, leaving 12 bases between them. From germline, CDR1 is GTSNPN and CDR2 SVGIG (reference sequence). CDR3 amino acids: CAWSVEGDGPQHF. The CDR3 nucleotides read TGTGCCTGGAGTGTAGAGGGGGACGGGCCCCAGCATTTT.

CDR3 loop: CASSIGAGESETQYF. The CDR3 nucleotides are TGTGCCAGTAGTATAGGAGCGGGAGAGTCAGAGACCCAGTACTTC. This rearrangement joins TRBV19 to TRBJ2-5; 8 nucleotides agree with TRBD2. The trim removed 1 base at V and 4 bases at J, leaving 5 bases unmatched. CDR3 length: 15 residues. CDR1 is LNHDA, CDR2 SQIVND, per germline (reference sequence).

The count of this clone is one. The chain joins TRBV30 to TRBJ2-6; no clear D gene. This CDR3 spans 13 amino acids. V lost 0 bases and J 3 bases, leaving 3 bases between the germline ends. CDR1 and CDR2 from the germline V gene are GTSNPN and SVGIG (reference sequence). The CDR3 nucleotides read TGTGCCTGGAGTGTGGGTGGGGCCAACGTCCTGACTTTC. Translated: CAWSVGGANVLTF.

The chain links TRBV7-2 to TRBJ1-5; no clear D. The germline V gene has CDR1 SGHTA and CDR2 FQGNSA. The CDR3 extends over 14 amino acids. The V end was cut by 1 base, the J end by 8 bases, with 12 bases between. The CDR3 coding sequence is TGTGCCAGCAGCTTAGGGTATGAGGGAGAGCCCCAGCATTTT. Residues: CASSLGYEGEPQHF.

The rearrangement uses TRBV12-5 and TRBJ1-1; 8 nucleotides align to TRBD1. V lost 2 bases to trimming and J lost 5 bases; unmatched junction nucleotides: 4. Germline assignment: CDR1 LGHNT and CDR2 FRNRAP. The CDR3 is 14 residues long. In DNA form, the CDR3 reads TGTGCTAGTGGTTTGACAGGGGGGGAGACTGAAGCTTTCTTT. Translation: CASGLTGGETEAFF.

This chain connects TRBV30 to TRBJ1-5; 9 nucleotides match TRBD1. After removal of 0 bases from V and 5 bases from J, the junction contained 2 bases not matched to a gene. Germline V gene sequence: CDR1 GTSNPN, CDR2 SVGIG (reference sequence). CDR3 length: 14 amino acids. The CDR3 reads CAWSVGTGHQPQHF. CDR3 coding DNA: TGTGCCTGGAGTGTTGGGACAGGGCATCAGCCCCAGCATTTT.

In this sample, this clone turned up once. This CDR3 reads CASSPAANTGELFF. CDR3 nucleotide sequence: TGTGCCAGCTCACCAGCAGCGAACACCGGGGAGCTGTTTTTT. The genes are TRBV18 and TRBJ2-2; D remains ambiguous. Trimming shortened V by 2 bases and J by 0 bases, and 4 bases separated the two germline ends. This CDR3 is built from 14 residues. Germline loops: CDR1 KGHSH, CDR2 LQKENI.

The chain recombines TRBV3-1 (or the pseudogene TRBV3-2) with TRBJ1-4, with D possibly TRBD1 on 5 matching bases. V dropped 8 bases and J dropped 4 bases, with 14 bases sitting between them. The CDR3 extends over 14 amino acids. Germline V CDR1 and CDR2: LGHDT, YNNKEL (reference sequence). The chain's CDR3 is CASLRGPNNEKLFF. The CDR3 bases are TGTGCCAGCCTCCGGGGACCGAATAATGAAAAACTGTTTTTT.

The CDR3 spells CASSIGTSGSNEQFF. The DNA for the CDR3 is TGTGCCAGTAGTATAGGGACTAGCGGGAGCAATGAGCAGTTCTTC. The chain recombines TRBV19 with TRBJ2-1, with TRBD2 matching 13 bases. The J segment lost 6 bases and the V segment lost 1 base, leaving 0 bases of the junction unmatched. Germline CDR1 reads LNHDA; CDR2 reads SQIVND (reference sequence). The CDR3 extends over 15 amino acids.

This clone was seen once. The chain links TRBV5-1 to TRBJ1-2; 10 bases are shared with TRBD1. Germline V gives CDR1 SGHRS, CDR2 YFSETQ. CDR3 length equals 15 residues. V shed 4 bases and J 3 bases; nucleotides not matched to a gene: 6. The CDR3 DNA follows: TGCGCCAGCAGCCTCGGGACAGGGGAGGACTATGGCTACACCTTC. Its translation is CASSLGTGEDYGYTF.

The chain is built from TRBV6-5 and TRBJ2-7, with 7 bases identical to TRBD2. Germline values: CDR1 MNHEY, CDR2 SVGAGI. The CDR3 covers 13 residues. Trimming at V came to 7 bases and at J to 3 bases, leaving 6 bases not matched to a gene. The CDR3 loop is CASNLAGDYEQYF. The CDR3 DNA is TGTGCCAGCAATCTCGCGGGAGACTACGAGCAGTACTTC.

DNA for the CDR3: TGTGCCAGCAGCCCGAAAGATACGATCAGACTAGGGTCAGATACGCAGTATTTT. Its protein is CASSPKDTIRLGSDTQYF. This chain links TRBV21-1 with TRBJ2-3; the DNA was not used to check the table's D call, TRBD2. TRBV21-1 is a known pseudogene. The CDR3 contains 18 residues.

The chain employs TRBV11-2 and TRBJ1-2, with 9 bases aligning to TRBD1. V trimming: 4 bases; J trimming: 7 bases; junction bases outside the gene matches: 7. The germline V gene has CDR1 SGHAT and CDR2 FQNNGV. CDR3 length: 14 amino acids. CDR3 in amino acids: CASSSLGQGGGYTF. For the CDR3, the DNA is TGTGCCAGCAGCTCCTTGGGACAGGGAGGTGGCTACACCTTC.

This chain links TRBV14 with TRBJ2-5, with 8 bases fitting TRBD1. V dropped 0 bases and J dropped 5; count of bases not matched to a gene: 5. CDR1 is SGHDN and CDR2 is FVKESK in the germline V gene. The length of the CDR3 is 15 residues. CDR3: CASSQERTGSETQYF. CDR3 in DNA: TGTGCCAGCAGCCAAGAAAGGACAGGGTCGGAGACCCAGTACTTC.

The chain is built from TRBV7-8 and TRBJ2-2, with 11 bases matching TRBD2. This CDR3 has 15 amino acids. CDR1 and CDR2 (germline): SGHVS, FQNEAQ. The V segment lost 3 bases and the J segment 3 bases; nucleotides outside the gene matches: 0. The CDR3 is CASSFSGGDTGELFF. The CDR3 DNA sequence: TGTGCCAGCAGCTTTAGCGGGGGGGACACCGGGGAGCTGTTTTTT.

CDR3 nucleotide sequence: TGTGCCAGCAGTCTGGGGGGGCCCCAGCATTTT. Translating it yields CASSLGGPQHF. This chain connects TRBV12-3 or TRBV12-4 to TRBJ1-5, with D perhaps TRBD1 (5 bases). Trimming took 5 bases from V and 9 from J, leaving 8 bases between them. The CDR3 loop spans 11 amino acids.

V is TRBV11-2 and J is TRBJ1-2, with no clear D. The CDR3 sequence is 14 residues long. Germline values: CDR1 SGHAT, CDR2 FQNNGV. Between the trimmed V and J ends, which lost 3 bases and 4 bases, there was a span of 12 bases. The CDR3 nucleotides are TGTGCCAGCAGCTTTGGCGCCAGCCTCTATGGCTACACCTTC. This gives the protein CASSFGASLYGYTF.

This chain uses TRBV24-1 with TRBJ2-3; D might be TRBD1 (6 bases). This CDR3 region has 15 residues. Trimming stripped 3 bases from V and 2 bases from J, with 11 bases between. The V gene's germline CDR1 is KGHDR and CDR2 SFDVKD. The CDR3 DNA reads TGTGCCACCAGTGATCCGGGACAAAACACAGATACGCAGTATTTT. Protein: CATSDPGQNTDTQYF.

The chain recombines TRBV29-1 with TRBJ2-1; tentatively, D is TRBD2 (5 bases). The CDR3 totals 15 residues. Trimming stripped 2 bases from V and 0 bases from J, with 11 bases between. Germline-derived CDR1 and CDR2 are SQVTM and ANQGSEA. CDR3 sequence (DNA): TGCAGCGTTGAACCTAGCATGGGCTCCTACAATGAGCAGTTCTTC. It yields the protein CSVEPSMGSYNEQFF.

This chain links TRBV27 with TRBJ2-2; TRBD2 agrees at 7 bases. V shed 3 bases, J shed 3 bases, and the junction held 4 bases outside the gene matches. The CDR3 runs to 15 residues. Germline lookup yields CDR1 MNHEY and CDR2 SMNVEV (reference sequence). The CDR3 DNA sequence: TGTGCCAGCAGTTTGGGAGGGTGGCACACCGGGGAGCTGTTTTTT. This encodes CASSLGGWHTGELFF.

The chain is built from TRBV4-1 and TRBJ2-5, with TRBD1 matching 7 bases. Per the germline V gene, CDR1 is MGHRA and CDR2 is YSYEKL. After removal of 4 bases from V and 2 bases from J, the junction contained 10 bases not matched to a gene. The CDR3 totals 16 residues. The CDR3 DNA sequence: TGCGCCAGCAGCCGCGACGACAGGGAGAGGCAAGAGACCCAGTACTTC. This codes for CASSRDDRERQETQYF.